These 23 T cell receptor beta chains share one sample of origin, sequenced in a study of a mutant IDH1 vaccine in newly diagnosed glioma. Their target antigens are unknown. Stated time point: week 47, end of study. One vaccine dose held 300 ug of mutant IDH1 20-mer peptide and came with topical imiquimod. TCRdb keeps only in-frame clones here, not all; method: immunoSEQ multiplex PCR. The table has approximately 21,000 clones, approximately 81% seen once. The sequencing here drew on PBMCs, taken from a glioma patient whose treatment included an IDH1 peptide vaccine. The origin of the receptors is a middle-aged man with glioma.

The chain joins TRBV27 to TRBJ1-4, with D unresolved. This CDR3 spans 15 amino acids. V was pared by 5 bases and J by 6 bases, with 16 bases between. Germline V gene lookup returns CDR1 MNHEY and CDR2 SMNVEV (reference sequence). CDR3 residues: CASSPSGGSYEKLFF. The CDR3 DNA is TGTGCCAGCAGTCCCTCAGGAGGTTCTTATGAAAAACTGTTTTTT.

The CDR3 sequence: CASSPRGGTEQYF. The CDR3 DNA sequence: TGTGCCAGCAGCCCCAGGGGGGGAACCGAGCAGTACTTC. The genes are TRBV28 and TRBJ2-7; D is possibly TRBD1 or TRBD2 (7 bases each). The CDR3 loop spans 13 amino acids. Trimming removed 6 bases at V and 6 bases at J, with 15 bases between. From germline, CDR1 is MDHEN and CDR2 SYDVKM.

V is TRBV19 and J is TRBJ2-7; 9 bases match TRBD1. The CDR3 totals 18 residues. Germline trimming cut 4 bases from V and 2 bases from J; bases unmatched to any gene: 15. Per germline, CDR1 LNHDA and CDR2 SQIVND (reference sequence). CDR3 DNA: TGTGCCAGTAGTACAGTGAAGGGACAGGGAGGACTAGCCTACGAGCAGTACTTC. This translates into CASSTVKGQGGLAYEQYF.

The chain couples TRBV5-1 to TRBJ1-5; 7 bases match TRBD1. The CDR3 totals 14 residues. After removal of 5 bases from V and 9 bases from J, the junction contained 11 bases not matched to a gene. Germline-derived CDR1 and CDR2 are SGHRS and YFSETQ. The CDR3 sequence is CASREGASNGPQHF. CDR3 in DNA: TGCGCCAGCAGGGAGGGGGCTTCCAATGGGCCCCAGCATTTT.

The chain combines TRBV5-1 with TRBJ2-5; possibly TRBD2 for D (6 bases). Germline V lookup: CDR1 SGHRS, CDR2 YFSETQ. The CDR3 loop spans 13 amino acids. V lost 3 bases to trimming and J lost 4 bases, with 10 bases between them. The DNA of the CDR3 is TGCGCCAGCAGCTCGGTGGGGGGAGAGACCCAGTACTTC. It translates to CASSSVGGETQYF.

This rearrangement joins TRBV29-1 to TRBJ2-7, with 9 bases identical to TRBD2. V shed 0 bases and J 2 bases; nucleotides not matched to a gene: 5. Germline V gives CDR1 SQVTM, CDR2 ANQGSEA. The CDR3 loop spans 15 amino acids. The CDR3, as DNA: TGCAGCGTTGAAGATCGCGGGAGGGCCCCCTACGAGCAGTACTTC. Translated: CSVEDRGRAPYEQYF.

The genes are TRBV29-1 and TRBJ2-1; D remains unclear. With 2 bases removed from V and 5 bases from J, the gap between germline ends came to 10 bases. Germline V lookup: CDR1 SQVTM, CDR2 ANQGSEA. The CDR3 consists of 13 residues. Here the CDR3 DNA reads TGCAGCGTTGAACGAGGTGCGAACAATGAGCAGTTCTTC. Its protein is CSVERGANNEQFF.

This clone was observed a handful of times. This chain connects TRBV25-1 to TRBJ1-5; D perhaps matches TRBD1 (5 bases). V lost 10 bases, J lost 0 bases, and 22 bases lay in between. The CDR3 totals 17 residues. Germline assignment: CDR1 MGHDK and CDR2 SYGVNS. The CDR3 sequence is CATPRMGEKYSNQPQHF. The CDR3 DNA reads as TGTGCCACCCCGCGGATGGGGGAAAAGTATAGCAATCAGCCCCAGCATTTT.

Here the CDR3 DNA reads TGTGCCAGCAGGCCTTATGACGGGGAGACCCAGTACTTC. Its translation is CASRPYDGETQYF. This chain joins TRBV6-1 and TRBJ2-5, with D unclear. CDR3 length: 13 residues. Deletions cut 6 bases from V and 5 bases from J, with 13 bases between. CDR1 and CDR2 (germline): MNHNS, SASEGT.

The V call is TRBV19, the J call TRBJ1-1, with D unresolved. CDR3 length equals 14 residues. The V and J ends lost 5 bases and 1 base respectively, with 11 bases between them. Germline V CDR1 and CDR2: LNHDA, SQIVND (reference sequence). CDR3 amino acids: CASSWLIQNTEAFF. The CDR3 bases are TGTGCCAGTAGTTGGTTGATCCAGAACACTGAAGCTTTCTTT.

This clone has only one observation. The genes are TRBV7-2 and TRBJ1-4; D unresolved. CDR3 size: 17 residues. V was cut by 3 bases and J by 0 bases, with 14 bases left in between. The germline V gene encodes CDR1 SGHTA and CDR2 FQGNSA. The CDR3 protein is CASSLIGYPATNEKLFF. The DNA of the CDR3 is TGTGCCAGCAGCTTGATAGGGTATCCCGCAACTAATGAAAAACTGTTTTTT.

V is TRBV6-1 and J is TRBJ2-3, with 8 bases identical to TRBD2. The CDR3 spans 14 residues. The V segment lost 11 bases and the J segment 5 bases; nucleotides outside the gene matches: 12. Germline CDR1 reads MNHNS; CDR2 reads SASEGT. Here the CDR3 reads CALGPGGAGDTQYF. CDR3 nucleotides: TGTGCCTTAGGACCGGGGGGGGCGGGAGATACGCAGTATTTT.

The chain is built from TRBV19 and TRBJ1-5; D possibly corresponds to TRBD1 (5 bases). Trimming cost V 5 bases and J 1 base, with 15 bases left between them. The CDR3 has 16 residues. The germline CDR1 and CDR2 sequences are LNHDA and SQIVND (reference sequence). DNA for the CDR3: TGTGCCAGTAGTTTCCAGGGAATCGGAAGCAATCAGCCCCAGCATTTT. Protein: CASSFQGIGSNQPQHF.

CDR3 DNA: TGTGCCAGCAGCTTAACCGGGACACAAGAGACCCAGTACTTC. Amino acids: CASSLTGTQETQYF. The rearrangement uses TRBV5-5 and TRBJ2-5; a possible D gene is TRBD1 (6 bases). Trimming shortened V by 2 bases and J by 2 bases, and 10 bases separated the two germline ends. Germline V gene data show CDR1 as SGHKS and CDR2 as YYEKEE (reference sequence). This CDR3 region has 14 residues.

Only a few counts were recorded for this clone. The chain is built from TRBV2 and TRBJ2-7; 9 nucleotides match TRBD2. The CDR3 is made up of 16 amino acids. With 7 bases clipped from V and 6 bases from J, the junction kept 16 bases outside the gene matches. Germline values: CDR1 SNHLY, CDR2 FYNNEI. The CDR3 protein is CASTPGLGSGRREQYF. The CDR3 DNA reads TGTGCCAGCACCCCAGGGTTGGGTAGCGGGAGACGCGAGCAGTACTTC. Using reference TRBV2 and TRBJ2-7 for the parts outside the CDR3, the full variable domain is EPEVTQTPSHQVTQMGQEVILRCVPISNHLYFYWYRQILGQKVEFLVSFYNNEISEKSEIFDDQFSVERPDGSNFTLKIRSTKLEDSAMYFCASTPGLGSGRREQYFGPGTRLTVT.

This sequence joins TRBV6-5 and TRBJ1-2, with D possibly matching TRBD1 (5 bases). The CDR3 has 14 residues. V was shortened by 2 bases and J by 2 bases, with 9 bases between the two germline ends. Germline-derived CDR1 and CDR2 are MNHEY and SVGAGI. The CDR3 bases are TGTGCCAGCAGTTACGGGACCGGCAACTATGGCTACACCTTC. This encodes CASSYGTGNYGYTF.

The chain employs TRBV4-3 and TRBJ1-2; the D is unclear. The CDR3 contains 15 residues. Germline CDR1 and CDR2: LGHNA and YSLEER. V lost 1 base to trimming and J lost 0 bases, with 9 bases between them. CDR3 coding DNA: TGCGCCAGCAGCCAAGTCGAGGGCTCTAACTATGGCTACACCTTC. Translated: CASSQVEGSNYGYTF.

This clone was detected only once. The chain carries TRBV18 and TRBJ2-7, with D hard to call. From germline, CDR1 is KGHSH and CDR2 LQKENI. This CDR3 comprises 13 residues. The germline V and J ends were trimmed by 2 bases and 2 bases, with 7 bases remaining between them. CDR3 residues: CASSPKGPYEQYF. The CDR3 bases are TGTGCCAGCTCACCAAAGGGCCCCTACGAGCAGTACTTC.

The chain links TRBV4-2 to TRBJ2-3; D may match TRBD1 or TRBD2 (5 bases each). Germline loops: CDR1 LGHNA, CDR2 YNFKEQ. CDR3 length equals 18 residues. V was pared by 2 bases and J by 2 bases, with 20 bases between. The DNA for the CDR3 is TGTGCCAGCAGCCAATCTGGGGGAATCGGGGTGGACACAGATACGCAGTATTTT. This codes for CASSQSGGIGVDTDTQYF.

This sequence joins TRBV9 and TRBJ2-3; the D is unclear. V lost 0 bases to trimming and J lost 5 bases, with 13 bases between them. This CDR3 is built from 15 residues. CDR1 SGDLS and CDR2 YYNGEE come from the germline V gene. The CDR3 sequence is CASSVVATVLDTQYF. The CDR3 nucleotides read TGTGCCAGCAGCGTAGTCGCTACTGTCCTAGATACGCAGTATTTT.

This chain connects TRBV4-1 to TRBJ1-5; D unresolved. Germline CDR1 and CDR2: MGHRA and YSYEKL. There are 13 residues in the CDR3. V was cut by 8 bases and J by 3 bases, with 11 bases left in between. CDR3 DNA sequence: TGCGCCAGCGCCCAGACACACAATCAGCCCCAGCATTTT. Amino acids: CASAQTHNQPQHF.

CDR3 nucleotides: TGTGCCAGCAGTTTTGAGATACTGAAGCCCCAGCATTTT. This gives the protein CASSFEILKPQHF. The rearrangement uses TRBV28 and TRBJ1-5; D unresolved. The CDR3 is 13 amino acids. Trimming took off 3 bases at V and 8 bases at J, with 11 bases between the two ends. In germline, CDR1 is MDHEN, CDR2 SYDVKM.

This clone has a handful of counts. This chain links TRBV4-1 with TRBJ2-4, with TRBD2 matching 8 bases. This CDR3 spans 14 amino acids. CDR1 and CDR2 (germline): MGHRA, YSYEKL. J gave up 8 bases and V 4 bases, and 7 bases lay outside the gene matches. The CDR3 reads CASSLGTSSHIQYF. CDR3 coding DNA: TGCGCCAGCAGCCTAGGGACTAGTTCCCACATTCAGTACTTC.